This T cell receptor (beta chain) was recorded in a study of brain T cells in children with intractable seizures. Study-wide findings and caveats: Only CDR3 sequence similarity suggested viral specificity, without known HCMV serostatus. Pre- and post-surgery blood differed in depth, so pre-surgery absences may be undersampling.

Produced via immunoSEQ multiplex PCR; TCRdb's table is partial and in-frame only. The sample lists under 150,000 clones; 90% to 95% were seen once. Losses at the gene ends were 4 bases for V and 4 bases for J; bases not matched to a gene: 6. This CDR3 has 14 residues. Germline V CDR1 and CDR2: SGHRS, YFSETQ. Surgery cases with the highest brain T cell transcript signatures were chosen for sequencing. Before surgery, patients took at least one anti-epileptic drug. In the case of this clone: The antigen remains undetermined.

The clonotype comes from a boy younger than two with hemimegalencephaly and intractable seizures. The starting material was peripheral blood, obtained at surgery. The chain is built from TRBV5-1 and TRBJ2-3, with 7 bases lining up with TRBD1. The CDR3 coding sequence is TGCGCCAGCAGCGGAACCACAGGGGCAGATACGCAGTATTTT. Encoded protein: CASSGTTGADTQYF.